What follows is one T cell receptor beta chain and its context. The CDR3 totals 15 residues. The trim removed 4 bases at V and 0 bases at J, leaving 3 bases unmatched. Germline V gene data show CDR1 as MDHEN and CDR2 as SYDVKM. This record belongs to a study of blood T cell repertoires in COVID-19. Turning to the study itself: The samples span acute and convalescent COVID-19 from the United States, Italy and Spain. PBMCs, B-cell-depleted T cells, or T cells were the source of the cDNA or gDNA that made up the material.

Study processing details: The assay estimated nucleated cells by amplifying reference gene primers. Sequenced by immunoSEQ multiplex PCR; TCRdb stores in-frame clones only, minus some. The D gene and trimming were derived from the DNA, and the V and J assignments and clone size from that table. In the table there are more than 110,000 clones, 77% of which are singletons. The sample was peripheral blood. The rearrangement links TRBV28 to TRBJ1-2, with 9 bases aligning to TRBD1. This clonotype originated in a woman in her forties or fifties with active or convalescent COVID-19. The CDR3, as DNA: TGTGCCAGCAGTTGGACAGGGGAATCTAACTATGGCTACACCTTC. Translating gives CASSWTGESNYGYTF.